These T cell receptor beta chains were read from a single sample in a study of STAT3 mutations in large granular lymphocyte leukemia. Some clones are missing from TCRdb's copy, which holds only in-frame ones; the method was immunoSEQ multiplex PCR. The table lists roughly 2,600 clones, around 89% of them singletons. Source material: peripheral blood mononuclear cells. Receptors were obtained from a woman aged 70-85 years with T-cell large granular lymphocyte leukemia. Some clones in this sample may be carry-over from other donors' samples. CDR3s include the opening cysteine and the closing phenylalanine or tryptophan. Each record gives: J gene, clone size, D gene, V gene, CDR3 protein, CDR3 DNA. The D gene is left open where the match is weak. Some rows have no size entry. The others give once, few or many, or a class for an expanded clone.

TRBJ2-5 | few | TRBD1 | TRBV2 | CASSPSTGRETQYF | TGTGCCAGCAGTCCCTCGACAGGGCGGGAGACCCAGTACTTC
TRBJ1-6 | . | . | TRBV5-8 | CASSLGGHPNSPLHF | TGTGCCAGCAGCTTGGGAGGACATCCCAATTCACCCCTCCACTTT
TRBJ2-3 | . | TRBD2 | TRBV9 | CASSVLAGGLSTDTQYF | TGTGCCAGCAGCGTCCTAGCGGGGGGCCTTAGCACAGATACGCAGTATTTT
TRBJ2-4 | . | TRBD2 | TRBV7-2 | CASSLSGGAGAKNIQYF | TGTGCCAGCAGCTTGAGCGGGGGGGCTGGAGCCAAAAACATTCAGTACTTC
TRBJ1-2 | . | . | TRBV28 | CASTLTETYGYTF | TGTGCCAGCACCCTGACTGAGACTTATGGCTACACCTTC
TRBJ2-3 | . | TRBD1 | TRBV9 | CASSTGTGGGNTQYF | TGTGCCAGCAGCACTGGGACAGGGGGCGGGAATACGCAGTATTTT
TRBJ1-3 | . | TRBD1 | TRBV4-1 | CASSQLTGRRNTIYF | TGCGCCAGCAGCCAACTGACAGGGCGCAGAAACACCATATATTTT
TRBJ1-5 | . | TRBD1 | TRBV7-8 | CASSPGGALNQPQHF | TGTGCCAGCAGCCCAGGGGGGGCCCTCAATCAGCCCCAGCATTTT
TRBJ2-6 | . | . | TRBV29-1 | CSVETPGRSPGVLTF | TGCAGCGTTGAAACACCGGGACGGTCCCCTGGCGTCCTGACTTTC
TRBJ2-7 | . | . | TRBV19 | CASSIEYNYEQYF | TGTGCCAGTAGTATTGAATATAACTACGAGCAGTACTTC
TRBJ1-1 | . | TRBD1 | TRBV5-1 | CASRKTGGNTEAFF | TGCGCCAGCAGAAAGACAGGGGGGAACACTGAAGCTTTCTTT
TRBJ1-2 | . | . | TRBV9 | CASSPTDLYGYTF | TGTGCCAGCAGCCCTACGGACCTTTATGGCTACACCTTC
TRBJ1-4 | . | . | TRBV30 | CAWSQGTGAEKLFF | TGTGCCTGGTCACAAGGGACCGGGGCTGAAAAACTGTTTTTT
TRBJ2-7 | . | . | TRBV18 | CASSPRTEYEQYF | TGTGCCAGCTCACCAAGGACGGAATACGAGCAGTACTTC
TRBJ2-7 | . | . | TRBV12-5 | CASGLVLGLLYEQYF | TGTGCTAGTGGTTTGGTACTAGGCCTTCTGTACGAGCAGTACTTC
TRBJ2-5 | . | . | TRBV5-1 | CASSPDPQGRETQYF | TGCGCCAGCAGCCCGGACCCCCAAGGGAGAGAGACCCAGTACTTC
TRBJ2-1 | . | TRBD1 | TRBV11-2 | CASSDGTGYNEQFF | TGTGCCAGCAGCGATGGGACAGGGTACAATGAGCAGTTCTTC
TRBJ2-3 | . | TRBD2 | TRBV7-2 | CASSFSGGTDTQYF | TGTGCCAGCAGCTTTAGCGGGGGGACAGATACGCAGTATTTT
TRBJ1-1 | . | . | TRBV10-2 | CASSVGAEAFF | TGCGCCAGCAGTGTGGGGGCTGAAGCTTTCTTT
TRBJ2-3 | . | TRBD1 | TRBV6-6 | CASSYTGAFTDTQYF | TGTGCCAGCAGTTACACAGGGGCCTTCACAGATACGCAGTATTTT
TRBJ2-7 | . | TRBD1 | TRBV5-6 | CASSPRTGSSGGPYEQYF | TGTGCCAGCAGTCCAAGGACAGGGAGCAGTGGAGGTCCCTACGAGCAGTACTTC
TRBJ1-5 | . | . | TRBV6-5 | CASSSGTTGDAQPQHF | TGTGCCAGCAGTTCCGGGACGACCGGCGATGCACAGCCCCAGCATTTT
TRBJ2-5 | . | . | TRBV25-1 | CASSEGIHPQETQYF | TGTGCCAGCAGTGAAGGGATTCACCCCCAAGAGACCCAGTACTTC
TRBJ2-7 | . | . | TRBV15 | CATSARRGASGGKWAYEQYF | TGTGCCACCAGCGCCCGACGGGGGGCTAGCGGAGGGAAGTGGGCTTACGAGCAGTACTTC
TRBJ1-1 | few | TRBD1 | TRBV18 | CASSQQGQGGNTEAFF | TGTGCCAGCTCACAACAGGGACAGGGGGGGAACACTGAAGCTTTCTTT
TRBJ2-5 | . | . | TRBV12-5 | CASATTDEETQYF | TGTGCTAGTGCCACGACAGATGAAGAGACCCAGTACTTC
TRBJ1-6 | . | . | TRBV5-1 | CASSLALDASSPLHF | TGCGCCAGCAGCTTGGCCCTAGACGCATCTTCACCCCTCCACTTT
TRBJ2-7 | . | . | TRBV5-8 | CASSFGGSAYEQYF | TGTGCCAGCAGCTTCGGAGGTTCAGCTTACGAGCAGTACTTC
TRBJ1-6 | . | . | TRBV5-6 | CASSPPGQGNSPLHF | TGTGCCAGCAGCCCGCCTGGGCAGGGAAATTCACCCCTCCACTTT
TRBJ2-7 | . | . | TRBV5-6 | CASSLLRGIYEQYF | TGTGCCAGCAGCTTGTTGAGGGGGATTTACGAGCAGTACTTC
TRBJ1-6 | . | . | TRBV9 | CASSVGGGNSPLHF | TGTGCCAGCAGCGTAGGTGGGGGTAATTCACCCCTCCACTTT
TRBJ2-3 | . | . | TRBV11-2 | CASSLGVVDQDTQYF | TGTGCCAGCAGCTTAGGGGTTGTGGACCAAGATACGCAGTATTTT
TRBJ2-5 | . | TRBD2 | TRBV30 | CAWSASGSQQETQYF | TGTGCCTGGAGTGCTAGCGGGAGCCAGCAAGAGACCCAGTACTTC
TRBJ1-2 | . | . | TRBV29-1 | CSVVGAGGYTF | TGCAGCGTTGTGGGGGCAGGTGGCTACACCTTC
TRBJ1-2 | . | TRBD1 | TRBV30 | CAWSVRPGGRRGGYTF | TGTGCCTGGAGTGTACGGCCAGGGGGCAGAAGGGGGGGCTACACCTTC
TRBJ2-3 | . | TRBD2 | TRBV30 | CAWSAGTSGGADTQYF | TGTGCCTGGAGTGCGGGGACTAGCGGGGGGGCGGATACGCAGTATTTT
TRBJ1-2 | . | . | TRBV4-3 | CASSQVLGGRGGYTF | TGCGCCAGCAGCCAAGTGTTGGGGGGTCGGGGTGGCTACACCTTC
TRBJ1-1 | . | . | TRBV2 | CASKAGPNTEAFF | TGTGCCAGCAAAGCTGGCCCGAACACTGAAGCTTTCTTT
TRBJ1-6 | . | . | TRBV5-6 | CASSLVQVNSPLHF | TGTGCCAGCAGCTTGGTTCAGGTTAATTCACCCCTCCACTTT
TRBJ1-1 | . | . | TRBV5-1 | CASSWPFGANTEAFF | TGCGCCAGCAGCTGGCCTTTCGGGGCGAACACTGAAGCTTTCTTT
TRBJ1-6 | . | TRBD1 | TRBV30 | CAWGPGQGARNSPLHF | TGTGCCTGGGGTCCCGGGCAGGGGGCTCGTAATTCACCCCTCCACTTT
TRBJ2-2 | . | . | TRBV6-5 | CASSPTYSYTGELFF | TGTGCCAGCAGCCCTACTTATTCTTACACCGGGGAGCTGTTTTTT
TRBJ1-2 | . | TRBD1 | TRBV4-1 | CASSQQRTGQGNYGYTF | TGCGCCAGCAGCCAACAAAGGACGGGACAGGGGAACTATGGCTACACCTTC
TRBJ1-2 | . | . | TRBV7-2 | CASSLVRGDYGYTF | TGTGCCAGCAGCTTAGTTCGCGGGGATTATGGCTACACCTTC
TRBJ1-2 | . | . | TRBV5-6 | CASSLESLGSYGYTF | TGTGCCAGCAGCTTGGAATCCTTGGGTAGCTATGGCTACACCTTC
TRBJ2-5 | . | . | TRBV18 | CASSPFGETQYF | TGTGCCAGCTCACCATTTGGGGAGACCCAGTACTTC
TRBJ2-7 | . | . | TRBV30 | CACGTTSYEQYF | TGTGCCTGCGGGACAACTTCCTACGAGCAGTACTTC
TRBJ2-7 | . | . | TRBV30 | CAWSTLDRMGDEQYF | TGTGCCTGGAGTACCTTGGACCGGATGGGGGACGAGCAGTACTTC
TRBJ1-2 | . | . | TRBV18 | CASSPIHSLANYGYTF | TGTGCCAGCTCACCAATTCACTCACTAGCTAACTATGGCTACACCTTC
TRBJ2-7 | . | . | TRBV7-7 | CASSLDESSYEQYF | TGTGCTAGCAGCTTAGATGAGAGCTCCTACGAGCAGTACTTC
TRBJ1-5 | . | . | TRBV5-1 | CASSLGGSRNQPQHF | TGCGCCAGCAGCTTGGGAGGGAGCCGTAATCAGCCCCAGCATTTT
TRBJ1-2 | . | . | TRBV6-5 | CASSDPQNYGYTF | TGTGCCAGCAGCGACCCGCAGAACTATGGCTACACCTTC
TRBJ1-5 | . | TRBD1 | TRBV7-9 | CASSGTGGDQPQHF | TGTGCCAGCAGCGGGACAGGGGGTGATCAGCCCCAGCATTTT
TRBJ2-3 | . | . | TRBV6-1 | CASRPGSTDTQYF | TGTGCCAGCAGGCCAGGGTCCACAGATACGCAGTATTTT
TRBJ1-2 | . | . | TRBV19 | CASSRGALLNYGYTF | TGTGCCAGTAGCCGGGGGGCACTACTTAACTATGGCTACACCTTC